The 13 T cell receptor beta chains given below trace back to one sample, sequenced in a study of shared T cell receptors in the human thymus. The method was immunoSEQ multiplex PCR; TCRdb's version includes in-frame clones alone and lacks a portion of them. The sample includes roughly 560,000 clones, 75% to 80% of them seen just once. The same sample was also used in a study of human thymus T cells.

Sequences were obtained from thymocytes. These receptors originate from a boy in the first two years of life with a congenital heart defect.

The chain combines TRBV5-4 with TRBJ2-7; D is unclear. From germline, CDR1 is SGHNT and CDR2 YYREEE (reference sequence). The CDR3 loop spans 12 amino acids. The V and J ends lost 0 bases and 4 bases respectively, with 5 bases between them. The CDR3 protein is CASSLDRYEQYF. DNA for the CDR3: TGTGCCAGCAGCTTGGATCGGTACGAGCAGTACTTC.

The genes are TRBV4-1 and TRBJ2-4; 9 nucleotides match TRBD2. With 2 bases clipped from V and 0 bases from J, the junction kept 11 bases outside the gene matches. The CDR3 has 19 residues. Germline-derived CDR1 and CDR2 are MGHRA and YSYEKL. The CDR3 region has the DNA TGCGCCAGCAGCCAACCGCTAGCGGGACCACACATAGCCAAAAACATTCAGTACTTC. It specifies CASSQPLAGPHIAKNIQYF.

The CDR3 reads CASSPGTEAFF. CDR3 nucleotides: TGTGCCAGCAGCCCAGGGACTGAAGCTTTCTTT. The chain couples TRBV7-9 to TRBJ1-1, with D perhaps matching TRBD1 (5 bases). The CDR3 spans 11 residues. Trimming removed 5 bases from V and 5 bases from J, with 6 bases in between. Germline V CDR1 and CDR2: SEHNR, FQNEAQ (reference sequence).

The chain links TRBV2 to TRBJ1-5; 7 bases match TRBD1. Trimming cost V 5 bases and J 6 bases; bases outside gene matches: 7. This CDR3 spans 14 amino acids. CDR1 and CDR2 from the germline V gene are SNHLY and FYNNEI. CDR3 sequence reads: CASSSDRVSQPQHF. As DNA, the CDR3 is TGTGCCAGCAGTAGTGACAGGGTGAGTCAGCCCCAGCATTTT.

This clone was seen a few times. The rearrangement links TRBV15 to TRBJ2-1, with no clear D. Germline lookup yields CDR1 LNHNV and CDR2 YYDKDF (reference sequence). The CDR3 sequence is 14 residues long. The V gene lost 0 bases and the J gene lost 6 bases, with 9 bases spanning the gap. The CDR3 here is CATSRDLERNEQFF. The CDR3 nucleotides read TGTGCCACCAGCAGAGATCTGGAGCGCAATGAGCAGTTCTTC.

The CDR3 DNA reads as TGTGCCAGCAGGAGGGCTCGGGACAGGGGCCACGAGCAGTACTTC. Its translation is CASRRARDRGHEQYF. The genes are TRBV6-1 and TRBJ2-7, with 10 bases that match TRBD1. The germline V gene has CDR1 MNHNS and CDR2 SASEGT. Unmatched junction bases numbered 10, after V lost 6 bases and J lost 5 bases. This CDR3 is 15 amino acids long.

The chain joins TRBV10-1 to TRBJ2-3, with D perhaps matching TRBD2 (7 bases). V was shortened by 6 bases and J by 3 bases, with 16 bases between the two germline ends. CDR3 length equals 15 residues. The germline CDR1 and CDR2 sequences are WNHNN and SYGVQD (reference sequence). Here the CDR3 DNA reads TGCGCCAGCAGCGCTGGGGGGGCCGGGACAGATACGCAGTATTTT. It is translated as CASSAGGAGTDTQYF.

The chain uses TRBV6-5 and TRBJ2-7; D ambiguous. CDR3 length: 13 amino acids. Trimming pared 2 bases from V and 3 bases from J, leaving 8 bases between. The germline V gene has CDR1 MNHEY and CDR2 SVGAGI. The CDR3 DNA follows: TGTGCCAGCAGTTACAATCCAGGCTACGAGCAGTACTTC. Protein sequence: CASSYNPGYEQYF.

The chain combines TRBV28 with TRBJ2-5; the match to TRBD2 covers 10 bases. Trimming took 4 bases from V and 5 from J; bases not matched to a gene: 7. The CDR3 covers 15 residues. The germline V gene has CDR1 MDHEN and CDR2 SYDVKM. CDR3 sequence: CASSSSGRVGETQYF. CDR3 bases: TGTGCCAGCAGTTCTAGCGGGAGAGTCGGGGAGACCCAGTACTTC.

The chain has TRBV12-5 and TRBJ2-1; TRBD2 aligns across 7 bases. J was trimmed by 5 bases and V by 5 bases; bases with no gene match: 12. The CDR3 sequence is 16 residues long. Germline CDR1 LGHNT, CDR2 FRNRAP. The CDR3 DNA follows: TGTGCTAGTGGTGCAGGGTTGGCTAGCGGAAACAATGAGCAGTTCTTC. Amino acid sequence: CASGAGLASGNNEQFF.

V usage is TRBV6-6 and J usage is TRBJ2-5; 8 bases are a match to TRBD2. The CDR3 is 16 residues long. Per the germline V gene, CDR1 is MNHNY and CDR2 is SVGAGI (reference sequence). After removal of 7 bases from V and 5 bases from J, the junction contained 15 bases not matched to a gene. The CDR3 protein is CASTPRTSLVGETQYF. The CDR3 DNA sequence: TGTGCCAGCACTCCCCGGACTAGCTTGGTCGGGGAGACCCAGTACTTC.

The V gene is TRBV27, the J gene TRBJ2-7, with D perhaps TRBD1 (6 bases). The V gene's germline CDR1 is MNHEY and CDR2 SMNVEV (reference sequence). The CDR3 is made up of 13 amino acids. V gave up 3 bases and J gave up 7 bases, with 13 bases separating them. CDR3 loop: CASSFGDRREQYF. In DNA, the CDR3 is TGTGCCAGCAGTTTCGGAGACAGGAGGGAGCAGTACTTC.

The CDR3 protein is CASSPPAGMPGELFF. The CDR3 DNA follows: TGTGCCAGCAGTCCCCCGGCGGGAATGCCCGGGGAGCTGTTTTTT. The chain uses TRBV27 and TRBJ2-2; D may be TRBD2 (6 bases). Trimming shortened V by 5 bases and J by 6 bases, and 16 bases separated the two germline ends. This CDR3 is built from 15 residues. CDR1 and CDR2 (germline): MNHEY, SMNVEV (reference sequence).